The sequence of this T cell receptor (beta chain) was determined in a study of Graves' ophthalmopathy and Graves' hyperthyroidism. Study conclusions and caveats: An 81.08% specificity and roughly 90% sensitivity were achieved by a 13-signature model that separated ophthalmopathy from stable hyperthyroidism. In blood appeared most of the expanded thyroid clonotypes whose frequency exceeded 0.001. The study's model predicted ophthalmopathy progression at approximately 71% sensitivity and about 72% specificity.

Only a few counts were recorded for this clonotype. Its antigen is not identified. Germline and junction disagree at one end, which may indicate a read error. The TCR beta CDR3 regions underwent amplification from RNA transcripts. Following a first-round RT-PCR that used HTBI primers, a second-round multiplex PCR was carried out. TCRdb reprocessed the multiplex PCR reads via MiXCR and lists one record per CDR3 protein. The sample yields roughly 230,000 distinct CDR3 sequences, roughly 21% seen once. This CDR3 is 15 amino acids long. Germline loops: CDR1 MNHEY, CDR2 SMNVEV (reference sequence). The J gene is TRBJ2-7, the V gene TRBV27; D is possibly TRBD2 (6 bases). This receptor was identified in a woman aged 45-65 years with Graves' ophthalmopathy. The sequenced material came from peripheral blood. This chain's CDR3 is CASSFRLGEMYEQSF. The CDR3 bases are TGTGCCAGCAGTTTTAGACTAGGGGAAATGTACGAGCAGTCCTTC.